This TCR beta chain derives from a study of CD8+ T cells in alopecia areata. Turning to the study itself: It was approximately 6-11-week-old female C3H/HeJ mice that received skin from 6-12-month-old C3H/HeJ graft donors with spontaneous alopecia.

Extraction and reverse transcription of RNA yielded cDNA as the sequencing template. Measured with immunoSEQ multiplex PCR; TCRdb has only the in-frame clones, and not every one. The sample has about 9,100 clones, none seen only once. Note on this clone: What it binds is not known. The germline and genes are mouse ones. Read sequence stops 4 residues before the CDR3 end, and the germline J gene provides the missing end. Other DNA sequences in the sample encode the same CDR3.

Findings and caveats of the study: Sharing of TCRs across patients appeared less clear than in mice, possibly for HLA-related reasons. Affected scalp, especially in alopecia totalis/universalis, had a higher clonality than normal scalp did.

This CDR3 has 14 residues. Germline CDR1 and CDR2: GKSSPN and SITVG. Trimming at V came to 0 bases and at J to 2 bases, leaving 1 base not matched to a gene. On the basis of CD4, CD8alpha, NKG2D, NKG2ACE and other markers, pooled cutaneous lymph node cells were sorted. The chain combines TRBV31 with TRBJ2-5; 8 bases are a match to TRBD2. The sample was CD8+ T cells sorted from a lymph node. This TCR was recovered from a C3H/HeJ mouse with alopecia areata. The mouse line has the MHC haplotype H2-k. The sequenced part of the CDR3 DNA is TGTGCCTGGAGTCTGGGGGGGCGCCAAGAC. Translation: CAWSLGGRQD. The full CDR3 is CAWSLGGRQDTQYF.